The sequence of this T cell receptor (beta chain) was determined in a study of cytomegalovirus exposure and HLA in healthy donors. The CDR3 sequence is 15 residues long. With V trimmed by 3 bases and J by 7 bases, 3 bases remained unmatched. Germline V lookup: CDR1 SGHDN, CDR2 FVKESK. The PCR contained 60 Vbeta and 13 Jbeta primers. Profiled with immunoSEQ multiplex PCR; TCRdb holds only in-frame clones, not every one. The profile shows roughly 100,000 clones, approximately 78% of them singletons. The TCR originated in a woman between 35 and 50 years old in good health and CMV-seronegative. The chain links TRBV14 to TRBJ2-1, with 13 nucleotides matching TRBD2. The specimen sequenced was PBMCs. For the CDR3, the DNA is TGTGCCAGCAGCCAGCGGACTAGCGGGAGAAATGAGCAGTTCTTC. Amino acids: CASSQRTSGRNEQFF.